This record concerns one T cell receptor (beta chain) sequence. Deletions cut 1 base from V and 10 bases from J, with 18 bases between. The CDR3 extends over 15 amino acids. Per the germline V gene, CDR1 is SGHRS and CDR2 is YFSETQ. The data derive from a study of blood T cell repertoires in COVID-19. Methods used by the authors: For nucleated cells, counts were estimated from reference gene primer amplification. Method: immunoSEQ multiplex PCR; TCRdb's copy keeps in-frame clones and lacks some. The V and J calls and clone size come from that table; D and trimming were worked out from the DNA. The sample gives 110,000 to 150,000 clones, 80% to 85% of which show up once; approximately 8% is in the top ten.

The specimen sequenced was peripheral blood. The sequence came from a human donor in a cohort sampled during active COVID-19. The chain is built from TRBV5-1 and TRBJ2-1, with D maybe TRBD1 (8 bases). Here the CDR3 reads CASSLKQGGLEEQFF. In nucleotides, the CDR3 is TGCGCCAGCAGCTTGAAACAGGGGGGGCTCGAGGAGCAGTTCTTC.